The rows below give T cell receptor beta chains drawn from one sample of a study of spatial heterogeneity in lung cancer. Using its own MiXCR run on the 5' RACE reads, TCRdb lists one record per CDR3 protein. Of 23,000 or so distinct CDR3 sequences in the sample, 7% were seen once. The sample was PBMCs, taken at surgery. The receptors originated from a male donor with early-stage non-small cell lung cancer. Each CDR3 is given with its conserved first and last residue. Fields, in order: clone size, V gene, J gene, D gene, CDR3 DNA, CDR3 protein. A D gene is named only where the DNA matches it firmly. Where a row states a size, it is once, few, many or the class of an expanded clone; other rows omit it.

abundance: many
v_gene: TRBV7-6
j_gene: TRBJ1-4
d_gene: TRBD1
CDR3nt: TGTGCCAGCAGCTTAGGGGGACAGCCAAATGAAAAACTGTTTTTT
CDR3aa: CASSLGGQPNEKLFF

abundance: .
v_gene: TRBV20-1
j_gene: TRBJ2-3
d_gene: TRBD2
CDR3nt: TGCAGTGCTAGAGGGCTGGCTAGCGGGAGTGCAGATACGCAGTATTTT
CDR3aa: CSARGLASGSADTQYF

abundance: few
v_gene: TRBV11-2
j_gene: TRBJ1-1
d_gene: .
CDR3nt: TGTGCCAGCAGACTCATGAACACTGAAGCTTTCTTT
CDR3aa: CASRLMNTEAFF

abundance: few
v_gene: TRBV12-3/TRBV12-4
j_gene: TRBJ2-3
d_gene: .
CDR3nt: TGTGCCAGCAGGCAGGACAGCACAGATACGCAGTATTTT
CDR3aa: CASRQDSTDTQYF

abundance: many
v_gene: TRBV11-2
j_gene: TRBJ2-1
d_gene: .
CDR3nt: TGTGCCAGCAGCTTACCCCGGTCCAGTACAAATGAGCAGTTCTTC
CDR3aa: CASSLPRSSTNEQFF

abundance: many
v_gene: TRBV2
j_gene: TRBJ2-6
d_gene: .
CDR3nt: TGTGCCAGCATCCCCGACCAATCTTCTGGGGCCAACGTCCTGACTTTC
CDR3aa: CASIPDQSSGANVLTF

abundance: .
v_gene: TRBV4-3
j_gene: TRBJ2-4
d_gene: TRBD1
CDR3nt: TGCGCCAGCAGCCCTGGGACAGGGGTTCTGGGGGACATTCAGTACTTC
CDR3aa: CASSPGTGVLGDIQYF

abundance: few
v_gene: TRBV5-5
j_gene: TRBJ2-3
d_gene: .
CDR3nt: TGTGCCAGCAGCTTGGGGGCAGGCTACACAGATACGCAGTATTTT
CDR3aa: CASSLGAGYTDTQYF

abundance: few
v_gene: TRBV7-9
j_gene: TRBJ2-7
d_gene: TRBD1
CDR3nt: TGTGCCAGCAGCACGGGACAGGGTGGCCCCTACGAGCAGTACTTC
CDR3aa: CASSTGQGGPYEQYF

abundance: few
v_gene: TRBV7-6
j_gene: TRBJ2-2
d_gene: .
CDR3nt: TGTGCCAGCAGCCCGACGGGACTTACGGTCACCGGGGAGCTGTTTTTT
CDR3aa: CASSPTGLTVTGELFF

abundance: many
v_gene: TRBV11-2
j_gene: TRBJ1-2
d_gene: .
CDR3nt: TGTGCCAGCAGCTTAGCCGGGATTTTCTATGGCTACACCTTC
CDR3aa: CASSLAGIFYGYTF

abundance: .
v_gene: TRBV29-1
j_gene: TRBJ2-5
d_gene: TRBD1
CDR3nt: TGCAGCGTTGTCTTTGTTCGGACAGGGAGGAAGACCCAGTACTTC
CDR3aa: CSVVFVRTGRKTQYF

abundance: .
v_gene: TRBV7-9
j_gene: TRBJ1-6
d_gene: .
CDR3nt: TGTGCCAGCAGCCGGGAGATTGGGGATTCACCCCTCCACTTT
CDR3aa: CASSREIGDSPLHF

abundance: medium-sized
v_gene: TRBV2
j_gene: TRBJ2-3
d_gene: TRBD2
CDR3nt: TGTGCCAGCAGTGAAGATGCACTAGCGGGCACAGATACGCAGTATTTT
CDR3aa: CASSEDALAGTDTQYF

abundance: medium-sized
v_gene: TRBV6-5
j_gene: TRBJ2-1
d_gene: .
CDR3nt: TGTGCCAGCAGTTGGTCCAGGGGCGAGGGGGGGTACAATGAGCAGTTCTTC
CDR3aa: CASSWSRGEGGYNEQFF

abundance: .
v_gene: TRBV6-5
j_gene: TRBJ2-3
d_gene: .
CDR3nt: TGTGCCAGCACCAACACTTTCCTGGGCACAGATACGCAGTATTTT
CDR3aa: CASTNTFLGTDTQYF

abundance: few
v_gene: TRBV27
j_gene: TRBJ2-3
d_gene: .
CDR3nt: TGTGCCAGCAGTTTCAGGGGGGCAAGAGATACGCAGTATTTT
CDR3aa: CASSFRGARDTQYF

abundance: few
v_gene: TRBV30
j_gene: TRBJ1-2
d_gene: .
CDR3nt: TGTGCCTGGAGTGAGGGCAGGGGTAATGGCTACACCTTC
CDR3aa: CAWSEGRGNGYTF

abundance: many
v_gene: TRBV11-3
j_gene: TRBJ1-2
d_gene: .
CDR3nt: TGTGCCAGCAGCTTAGGGGGCGGCTACACCTTC
CDR3aa: CASSLGGGYTF

abundance: many
v_gene: TRBV7-6
j_gene: TRBJ2-3
d_gene: .
CDR3nt: TGTGCCAGCAGCTTAGCGAAGGCTATTAATACGCAGTATTTT
CDR3aa: CASSLAKAINTQYF

abundance: few
v_gene: TRBV3-1
j_gene: TRBJ2-1
d_gene: .
CDR3nt: TGTGCCAGCACCGCCACTTCGGGATCCCACAATGAGCAGTTCTTC
CDR3aa: CASTATSGSHNEQFF

abundance: many
v_gene: TRBV29-1
j_gene: TRBJ2-7
d_gene: .
CDR3nt: TGCAGCGTTGAAGGCATGGTTGGGAGCTCCTACGAGCAGTACTTC
CDR3aa: CSVEGMVGSSYEQYF

abundance: .
v_gene: TRBV20-1
j_gene: TRBJ2-1
d_gene: .
CDR3nt: TGCAGTGCTTTTAGCGGAAGCTATGAGCAGTTCTTC
CDR3aa: CSAFSGSYEQFF

abundance: many
v_gene: TRBV10-3
j_gene: TRBJ2-5
d_gene: TRBD2
CDR3nt: TGTGCCATCAGTGAGCCCGGACTAGCGGGGGGCCAAGAGACCCAGTACTTC
CDR3aa: CAISEPGLAGGQETQYF

abundance: many
v_gene: TRBV6-6
j_gene: TRBJ2-5
d_gene: TRBD1
CDR3nt: TGTGCCAGCAGAAGGGACAGGACAGAGACCCAGTACTTC
CDR3aa: CASRRDRTETQYF

abundance: many
v_gene: TRBV12-3/TRBV12-4
j_gene: TRBJ2-3
d_gene: .
CDR3nt: TGTGCCAGCAGATGGGACCTCTCCGGAGATACGCAGTATTTT
CDR3aa: CASRWDLSGDTQYF

abundance: many
v_gene: TRBV7-8
j_gene: TRBJ1-2
d_gene: .
CDR3nt: TGTGCCAGCAGCTTAGTTCAGGGCGGCCATGGCTACACCTTC
CDR3aa: CASSLVQGGHGYTF

abundance: many
v_gene: TRBV28
j_gene: TRBJ1-5
d_gene: .
CDR3nt: TGTGCCAGCAGTTTGCTGGGGCAGCCCCAGCATTTT
CDR3aa: CASSLLGQPQHF

abundance: many
v_gene: TRBV7-2
j_gene: TRBJ1-5
d_gene: .
CDR3nt: TGTGCCAGCAGTACAGGGTTACGGCAGCCCCAGCATTTT
CDR3aa: CASSTGLRQPQHF

abundance: few
v_gene: TRBV25-1
j_gene: TRBJ2-2
d_gene: .
CDR3nt: TGTGCCAGCAGTGACCGGGTTCGGACCGGGGAGCTGTTTTTT
CDR3aa: CASSDRVRTGELFF

abundance: .
v_gene: TRBV27
j_gene: TRBJ1-2
d_gene: TRBD1
CDR3nt: TGTGCCAGCAGTTCCCACGGACAGGGGGCTTATGGCTACACCTTC
CDR3aa: CASSSHGQGAYGYTF

abundance: many
v_gene: TRBV27
j_gene: TRBJ1-1
d_gene: .
CDR3nt: TGTGCCAGCAGTTTATCCCCTACCGGGCCCCAAGCTTTCTTT
CDR3aa: CASSLSPTGPQAFF

abundance: many
v_gene: TRBV7-9
j_gene: TRBJ2-5
d_gene: .
CDR3nt: TGTGCCAGCAGCTTAGCGCGGGGCGCAGAGACCCAGTACTTC
CDR3aa: CASSLARGAETQYF

abundance: many
v_gene: TRBV10-3
j_gene: TRBJ1-2
d_gene: .
CDR3nt: TGTGCCATCAGTGCGACAGAGGACCATGGCTACACCTTC
CDR3aa: CAISATEDHGYTF

abundance: .
v_gene: TRBV2
j_gene: TRBJ2-2
d_gene: TRBD2
CDR3nt: TGTGCCAGCACCGGGGGACTAGCGGGGACCGGGGAGCTGTTTTTT
CDR3aa: CASTGGLAGTGELFF

abundance: many
v_gene: TRBV15
j_gene: TRBJ2-2
d_gene: .
CDR3nt: TGTGCCACCAGCTTGGACACGAACACCGGGGAGCTGTTTTTT
CDR3aa: CATSLDTNTGELFF

abundance: .
v_gene: TRBV19
j_gene: TRBJ1-1
d_gene: .
CDR3nt: TGTGCCAGTAGTCCCGGGACGGTGGCGGGAACTGAAGCTTTCTTT
CDR3aa: CASSPGTVAGTEAFF

abundance: many
v_gene: TRBV20-1
j_gene: TRBJ1-1
d_gene: .
CDR3nt: TGCAGTGCTAGCCCAGGGCAGCTTGAAGCTTTCTTT
CDR3aa: CSASPGQLEAFF

abundance: many
v_gene: TRBV5-1
j_gene: TRBJ1-2
d_gene: .
CDR3nt: TGCGCCAGCAGCTTGGTGGACCACGTTTATGGCTACACCTTC
CDR3aa: CASSLVDHVYGYTF

abundance: .
v_gene: TRBV24-1
j_gene: TRBJ1-5
d_gene: .
CDR3nt: TGTGCCACCAGTGATTCCTGGACGGCTCAGCCCCAGCATTTT
CDR3aa: CATSDSWTAQPQHF

abundance: many
v_gene: TRBV5-1
j_gene: TRBJ2-6
d_gene: TRBD1
CDR3nt: TGCGCCAGCAGCTTGGGACAGGGGGCTGGGGCCAACGTCCTGACTTTC
CDR3aa: CASSLGQGAGANVLTF

abundance: .
v_gene: TRBV6-6
j_gene: TRBJ2-3
d_gene: TRBD2
CDR3nt: TGTGCCAGCAGCCCATCGCTAGCGGCTAGCACAGATACGCAGTATTTT
CDR3aa: CASSPSLAASTDTQYF

abundance: many
v_gene: TRBV12-3/TRBV12-4
j_gene: TRBJ2-3
d_gene: .
CDR3nt: TGTGCCAGCGGCGGAACAACAACCACAGATACGCAGTATTTT
CDR3aa: CASGGTTTTDTQYF

abundance: many
v_gene: TRBV29-1
j_gene: TRBJ1-4
d_gene: TRBD1
CDR3nt: TGCAGCGTGGCGAGGGGGCTTAATGAAAAACTGTTTTTT
CDR3aa: CSVARGLNEKLFF

abundance: few
v_gene: TRBV30
j_gene: TRBJ2-3
d_gene: .
CDR3nt: TGTGCCTGGAGTGTTCAAGATACGCAGTATTTT
CDR3aa: CAWSVQDTQYF

abundance: .
v_gene: TRBV24-1
j_gene: TRBJ2-1
d_gene: .
CDR3nt: TGTGCCACCAGTGGTGCTAGCGTGACGAATGAGCAGTTCTTC
CDR3aa: CATSGASVTNEQFF

abundance: many
v_gene: TRBV12-5
j_gene: TRBJ2-7
d_gene: .
CDR3nt: TGTGCTAGTGGTTTGGTAGGGAGTCCCTACGAGCAGTACTTC
CDR3aa: CASGLVGSPYEQYF

abundance: many
v_gene: TRBV10-2
j_gene: TRBJ1-1
d_gene: .
CDR3nt: TGCGCCAGCAGGGCAGGGGATGGGGCGGCTTTCTTT
CDR3aa: CASRAGDGAAFF

abundance: many
v_gene: TRBV11-2
j_gene: TRBJ1-6
d_gene: .
CDR3nt: TGTGCCAGCAGCTTTGGAACCTATAATTCACCCCTCCACTTT
CDR3aa: CASSFGTYNSPLHF

abundance: medium-sized
v_gene: TRBV5-1
j_gene: TRBJ2-3
d_gene: TRBD2
CDR3nt: TGCGCCAGCAGCTCCTCGATAGCGGGGGGGCGGTATACGCAGTATTTT
CDR3aa: CASSSSIAGGRYTQYF

abundance: many
v_gene: TRBV27
j_gene: TRBJ1-4
d_gene: .
CDR3nt: TGTGCCAGCAGTTATATGAGTGGCTCAACTAATGAAAAACTGTTTTTT
CDR3aa: CASSYMSGSTNEKLFF

abundance: .
v_gene: TRBV5-1
j_gene: TRBJ1-2
d_gene: .
CDR3nt: TGCGCCAGCAGCTTGGCCGGATACGCAGTCGAAGGTAGTGGCTACACCTTC
CDR3aa: CASSLAGYAVEGSGYTF